Presented here are 25 T cell receptor beta chains from one specimen sequenced in a study of blood T cell repertoires in COVID-19. TCRdb's copy holds only in-frame clones and misses some; the assay was immunoSEQ multiplex PCR. The data contain almost 250,000 clones, around 89% of them singletons. The specimen sequenced was PBMCs or T cells enriched from blood (not recorded which). These receptors all come from a woman in her thirties who had recovered from COVID-19.

The CDR3 region is CASSSLPGGSYEQYF. In nucleotides, the CDR3 is TGTGCCAGCAGCTCACTCCCCGGTGGCTCCTACGAGCAGTACTTC. The chain links TRBV7-9 to TRBJ2-7; D gene ambiguous. Germline-derived CDR1 and CDR2 are SEHNR and FQNEAQ (reference sequence). This CDR3 is built from 15 residues. The V end lost 4 bases, the J end lost 0 bases, and 13 bases lay between the germline ends.

The chain recombines TRBV4-3 with TRBJ2-7, with 7 bases lining up with TRBD1. Unmatched junction bases numbered 9, after V lost 4 bases and J lost 6 bases. This CDR3 has 14 amino acids. From germline, CDR1 is LGHNA and CDR2 YSLEER. The CDR3 loop reads CASSLDRDKGEQYF. The CDR3 DNA sequence: TGCGCCAGCAGCCTCGACAGGGATAAGGGCGAGCAGTACTTC.

The rearrangement links TRBV13 to TRBJ2-3; TRBD2 might be the D (6 bases). Per germline, CDR1 PRHDT and CDR2 FYEKMQ (reference sequence). The CDR3 spans 14 residues. Between the trimmed V and J ends, which lost 2 bases and 1 base, there was a span of 7 bases. CDR3 DNA: TGTGCCAGCAGCTTACCGGGGGGCACAGATACGCAGTATTTT. This encodes CASSLPGGTDTQYF.

This chain connects TRBV4-1 to TRBJ2-5, with D possibly matching TRBD1 (5 bases). Germline CDR1 is MGHRA and CDR2 is YSYEKL. The germline V and J ends were trimmed by 0 bases and 3 bases, with 8 bases remaining between them. CDR3 length: 14 amino acids. The DNA of the CDR3 is TGCGCCAGCAGCCAAGATCAGACAGAAGAGACCCAGTACTTC. It encodes CASSQDQTEETQYF.

V and J are TRBV5-4 and TRBJ2-7; 8 nucleotides align to TRBD1. From germline, CDR1 is SGHNT and CDR2 YYREEE (reference sequence). The CDR3 spans 15 residues. V was pared by 0 bases and J by 0 bases, with 2 bases of the junction left unmatched. CDR3: CASSLDGTGSYEQYF. DNA of the CDR3: TGTGCCAGCAGCTTGGACGGGACAGGCTCCTACGAGCAGTACTTC. The full variable domain, completed using reference TRBV5-4 and TRBJ2-7, is ETGVTQSPTHLIKTRGQQVTLRCSSQSGHNTVSWYQQALGQGPQFIFQYYREEENGRGNFPPRFSGLQFPNYSSELNVNALELDDSALYLCASSLDGTGSYEQYFGPGTRLTVT.

The V call is TRBV29-1, the J call TRBJ1-5; the D is unclear. The CDR3 contains 12 residues. Trimming took off 4 bases at V and 4 bases at J, with 8 bases between the two ends. Germline CDR1 SQVTM, CDR2 ANQGSEA. CDR3 DNA: TGCAGCGTTGGGTGGGCAAATCAGCCCCAGCATTTT. Its protein product is CSVGWANQPQHF.

The V call is TRBV28, the J call TRBJ2-5; 10 bases fit TRBD1. The V and J ends lost 6 bases and 2 bases, in that order; junction bases with no gene match: 9. The CDR3 totals 16 residues. Per germline, CDR1 MDHEN and CDR2 SYDVKM. The CDR3 region has the DNA TGTGCCAGCAGCGGACAGGGGGGGGCCTTTCAAGAGACCCAGTACTTC. It translates to CASSGQGGAFQETQYF.

CDR3 nucleotides: TGTGCCAGTACCCCGGGACAGGGGGTCTCCAATGAGCAGTTCTTC. Its protein product is CASTPGQGVSNEQFF. The chain has TRBV2 and TRBJ2-1, with 11 bases lining up with TRBD1. The CDR3 length is 15 residues. Germline V gene sequence: CDR1 SNHLY, CDR2 FYNNEI. Trimming cost V 9 bases and J 6 bases; bases outside gene matches: 10.

The chain couples TRBV19 to TRBJ1-2; 7 bases are a match to TRBD1. Germline CDR1 and CDR2: LNHDA and SQIVND (reference sequence). The CDR3 contains 14 residues. The V segment lost 7 bases and the J segment 2 bases; nucleotides outside the gene matches: 7. The CDR3 DNA reads TGTGCCAGTAATTTGGGACAGATGAACTATGGCTACACCTTC. This encodes CASNLGQMNYGYTF.

The rearrangement uses TRBV7-2 and TRBJ1-1, with TRBD1 matching 7 bases. The CDR3 is made up of 14 amino acids. Germline CDR1 and CDR2: SGHTA and FQGNSA. The V gene end was trimmed by 8 bases and the J gene end by 4 bases; junction bases not matched to a gene: 10. Written as DNA, the CDR3 is TGTGCCAGCCAGAATCGACAGGGCGGCACTGAAGCTTTCTTT. Translated: CASQNRQGGTEAFF.

The chain combines TRBV19 with TRBJ1-1, with a weak D call TRBD1 (6 bases). Germline V gene data show CDR1 as LNHDA and CDR2 as SQIVND (reference sequence). The CDR3 extends over 14 amino acids. V lost 5 bases, J lost 3 bases, and 13 bases lay in between. The CDR3: CASSRGARDTEAFF. The CDR3 nucleotides are TGTGCCAGTAGTCGGGGGGCGAGGGACACTGAAGCTTTCTTT.

The chain uses TRBV27 and TRBJ2-2; 11 bases fit TRBD2. Germline CDR1 reads MNHEY; CDR2 reads SMNVEV (reference sequence). V dropped 4 bases and J dropped 7; count of bases not matched to a gene: 5. The CDR3 is 15 amino acids. CDR3 sequence reads: CASSYTSGSGGELFF. CDR3 bases: TGTGCCAGCAGTTATACTAGCGGGAGTGGCGGGGAGCTGTTTTTT.

This chain joins TRBV4-1 and TRBJ1-4, with D tentatively TRBD1 (6 bases). The CDR3 consists of 14 residues. Germline V lookup: CDR1 MGHRA, CDR2 YSYEKL. The V end lost 5 bases, the J end lost 4 bases, and 11 bases lay between the germline ends. The CDR3 spells CASSVWGLNEKLFF. Written as DNA, the CDR3 is TGCGCCAGCAGCGTCTGGGGGCTTAATGAAAAACTGTTTTTT.

In the case of this clone: Distinct nucleotide sequences in the sample also encode this CDR3. The chain couples TRBV12-3 or TRBV12-4 to TRBJ1-1, with no clear D. The CDR3 has 13 residues. Deletions cut 2 bases from V and 4 bases from J, with 8 bases between. The DNA for the CDR3 is TGTGCCAGCAGTTTATCCGGTTCCACTGAAGCTTTCTTT. This encodes CASSLSGSTEAFF.

For this clone: The germline gene is not matched at one end of the junction; a read error may be the cause. The chain recombines TRBV19 with TRBJ1-1; a possible D gene is TRBD1 (5 bases). Germline assignment: CDR1 LNHDA and CDR2 SQIVND (reference sequence). The length of the CDR3 is 15 residues. The CDR3 reads CASSIGGTVKTEAFF. CDR3 DNA: TGTGCCAGTAGTATCGGCGGGACGGTGAAGACTGAAGCTTTCTTT.

The chain has TRBV11-2 and TRBJ2-2, with D possibly being TRBD2 (6 bases). The ends were cut back, 8 bases at V and 7 bases at J, with 11 bases in the middle. The CDR3 has 12 residues. Germline CDR1 reads SGHAT; CDR2 reads FQNNGV. The CDR3 region is CASASDFGELFF. Here the CDR3 DNA reads TGTGCCAGCGCTAGCGATTTCGGGGAGCTGTTTTTT.

The chain has TRBV2 and TRBJ2-2; D may be TRBD2 (5 bases). This CDR3 region has 15 residues. Germline values: CDR1 SNHLY, CDR2 FYNNEI. The CDR3 reads CVTSYDGENTGELFF. The CDR3 DNA follows: TGTGTCACATCCTATGACGGGGAAAACACCGGGGAGCTGTTTTTT.

This sequence joins TRBV28 and TRBJ1-4; TRBD1 matches 7 bases. The CDR3 is made up of 15 amino acids. Germline loops: CDR1 MDHEN, CDR2 SYDVKM. The J segment lost 4 bases and the V segment lost 6 bases, leaving 8 bases of the junction unmatched. CDR3 sequence reads: CASRPGGLSNEKLFF. CDR3 DNA: TGTGCCAGCAGACCAGGGGGTCTGAGTAATGAAAAACTGTTTTTT. Drawing the rest from reference TRBV28 and TRBJ1-4, the complete variable domain is DVKVTQSSRYLVKRTGEKVFLECVQDMDHENMFWYRQDPGLGLRLIYFSYDVKMKEKGDIPEGYSVSREKKERFSLILESASTNQTSMYLCASRPGGLSNEKLFFGSGTQLSVL.

V is TRBV7-9 and J is TRBJ2-2, with D possibly being TRBD2 (7 bases). CDR3 length equals 15 residues. CDR1 SEHNR and CDR2 FQNEAQ come from the germline V gene (reference sequence). V shed 4 bases and J shed 6 bases, with 15 bases lying between them. The CDR3, as DNA: TGTGCCAGCAGCTCTCGGGGGGCTTATCCCGGGGAGCTGTTTTTT. Protein: CASSSRGAYPGELFF. The full variable domain, rest sourced from reference TRBV7-9 and TRBJ2-2, is DTGVSQNPRHKITKRGQNVTFRCDPISEHNRLYWYRQTLGQGPEFLTYFQNEAQLEKSRLLSDRFSAERPKGSFSTLEIQRTEQGDSAMYLCASSSRGAYPGELFFGEGSRLTVL.

V gene TRBV7-9 combines with J gene TRBJ1-1, with 9 positions matching TRBD1. Trimming at V came to 6 bases and at J to 4 bases, leaving 12 bases not matched to a gene. CDR3 length: 16 amino acids. Germline assignment: CDR1 SEHNR and CDR2 FQNEAQ (reference sequence). The CDR3 DNA reads as TGTGCCAGCAGTTATTACACAGGGGGCGGGAGCACTGAAGCTTTCTTT. Translating it yields CASSYYTGGGSTEAFF.

The J gene is TRBJ1-1, the V gene TRBV18; possible D gene TRBD1, 6 bases. This CDR3 region has 17 residues. Germline V gene lookup returns CDR1 KGHSH and CDR2 LQKENI. V lost 6 bases to trimming and J lost 1 base, with 21 bases between them. The CDR3 DNA reads as TGTGCCAGCTCCACCGGGGGCCAGCGGGGGCCGAACACTGAAGCTTTCTTT. Amino acids: CASSTGGQRGPNTEAFF.

This chain uses TRBV18 with TRBJ2-3; maybe TRBD2 (6 bases). CDR3 length: 15 amino acids. In germline, CDR1 is KGHSH, CDR2 LQKENI. V was shortened by 3 bases and J by 3 bases, with 13 bases between the two germline ends. The DNA of the CDR3 is TGTGCCAGCTCACCGCCGGAGGGCAGAACAGATACGCAGTATTTT. Protein sequence: CASSPPEGRTDTQYF.

The chain has TRBV28 and TRBJ1-2; D remains unclear. V lost 8 bases to trimming and J lost 5 bases, with 12 bases between them. This CDR3 spans 12 amino acids. Germline V gene sequence: CDR1 MDHEN, CDR2 SYDVKM. CDR3 region: CASRGPGYGYTF. For the CDR3, the DNA is TGTGCCAGCCGAGGACCGGGGTATGGCTACACCTTC.

This chain uses TRBV9 with TRBJ1-2; possible D gene TRBD1, 5 bases. The CDR3 extends over 15 amino acids. Germline V gene lookup returns CDR1 SGDLS and CDR2 YYNGEE. Trimming removed 0 bases at V and 4 bases at J, with 13 bases between. The CDR3 region has the DNA TGTGCCAGCAGCGTAGCCCCAGGGCTTACCTATGGCTACACCTTC. Translation: CASSVAPGLTYGYTF.

V usage is TRBV7-9 and J usage is TRBJ2-2, with D uncertain. There are 18 residues in the CDR3. Germline CDR1 is SEHNR and CDR2 is FQNEAQ (reference sequence). The V end was cut by 2 bases, the J end by 1 base, with 17 bases between. The CDR3 region has the DNA TGTGCCAGCAGCTTATCCGTCGGCCAGGTGATGAACACCGGGGAGCTGTTTTTT. Translating gives CASSLSVGQVMNTGELFF.